This T cell receptor (beta chain) was profiled in a study of CD8+ T cells in alopecia areata. For the study at large: The drug, oral tofacitinib, was given to treated patients at 5 to 10 mg twice daily. Treated patients' severity was scored by percentage of affected scalp area.

To note about this clone: Its antigen is unknown.

Treatment indicated: oral pan-JAK inhibitor, 5-10 mg twice daily. The germline CDR1 and CDR2 sequences are MNHEY and SMNVEV (reference sequence). This CDR3 has 15 amino acids. The germline V and J ends were trimmed by 2 bases and 5 bases, with 16 bases remaining between them. After isolation, RNA underwent reverse transcription to generate cDNA as the sequencing template. Profiled with immunoSEQ multiplex PCR; TCRdb holds only in-frame clones, not every one. Altogether approximately 42,000 clones are present, around three fifths being singletons, with the ten largest covering about a fifth. Findings of the study overall: Scalp and blood samples kept many expanded lesional clones throughout tofacitinib.

The rearrangement joins TRBV27 to TRBJ2-7, with D possibly being TRBD1 or TRBD2 (5 bases each). The sequenced sample was CD8+ T cells sorted from blood, obtained at week 4, from a patient treated with tofacitinib. The sequence came from a human donor with alopecia areata. CDR3 residues: CASSLLRGQGHEQYF. CDR3 sequence (DNA): TGTGCCAGCAGTTTACTTCGTGGGCAGGGACACGAGCAGTACTTC.